This section outlines one TCR beta chain sequence together with its context. Each and every patient relapsed after autologous stem cell transplantation, and patients got differing brentuximab vedotin exposure. There are 14 residues in the CDR3. Unmatched junction bases numbered 2, after V lost 1 base and J lost 4 bases. Germline loops: CDR1 PRHDT, CDR2 FYEKMQ (reference sequence). Repertoires were generated with immunoSEQ multiplex PCR, while TCRdb's copy carries only in-frame clones and drops some. Of about 46,000 clones in the sample, roughly 80% were seen once. The sample originates from a study of PD-1 blockade in classical Hodgkin lymphoma.

The sequencing here drew on peripheral blood mononuclear cells (PBMCs), taken before the second cycle of nivolumab. The TCR sequence derives from a human donor with classical Hodgkin lymphoma. This chain uses TRBV13 with TRBJ2-5, with 8 bases lining up with TRBD2. The CDR3 bases are TGTGCCAGCAGCTTAGCAGCGGGAGCAGAGACCCAGTACTTC. Translation: CASSLAAGAETQYF.